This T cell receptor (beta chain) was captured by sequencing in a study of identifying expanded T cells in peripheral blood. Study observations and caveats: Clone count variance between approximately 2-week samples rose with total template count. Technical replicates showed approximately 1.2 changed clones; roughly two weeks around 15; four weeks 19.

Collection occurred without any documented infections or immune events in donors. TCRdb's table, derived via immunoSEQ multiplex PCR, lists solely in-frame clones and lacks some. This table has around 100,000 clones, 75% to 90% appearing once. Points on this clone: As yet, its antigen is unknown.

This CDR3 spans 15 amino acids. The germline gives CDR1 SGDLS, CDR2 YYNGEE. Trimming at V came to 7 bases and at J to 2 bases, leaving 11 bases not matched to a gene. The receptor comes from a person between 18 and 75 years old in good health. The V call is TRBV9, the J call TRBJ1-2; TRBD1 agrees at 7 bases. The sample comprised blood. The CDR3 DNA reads TGTGCCAGCGGCCAGGACAGGTTCCCCAACTATGGCTACACCTTC. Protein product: CASGQDRFPNYGYTF.